One sample yielded the 21 T cell receptor beta chains listed below, sequenced in a study of vaccination and CD4 T cells after COVID-19. Their cognate antigens are unknown. Sequence data for DNA of cultured CD4+ T cells were generated by the Oncomine TCR Beta short-read assay. Using its own MiXCR run on the PCR reads, TCRdb lists one record per CDR3 protein. The table shows 9,500 to 15,000 distinct CDR3 sequences, with about 37% occurring only once. Treatment in this sample: roughly 11-day PBMC culture with coronavirus spike peptide pools or control peptides (ViraFEST assay). The source material was cultured CD4+ T cells from blood. These receptors were taken from a human donor with COVID-19.

A few counts support this clonotype. The chain links TRBV27 to TRBJ1-5, with D uncertain. Germline V lookup: CDR1 MNHEY, CDR2 SMNVEV (reference sequence). V was clipped by 7 bases and J by 0 bases, with 19 bases between them. This CDR3 contains 17 residues. The CDR3 DNA reads as TGTGCCAGCACCCCTTGGTTTAGCCTCAATAGCAATCAGCCCCAGCATTTT. It yields the protein CASTPWFSLNSNQPQHF.

This chain uses TRBV7-8 with TRBJ1-2; D is ambiguous. CDR3 length equals 14 residues. The germline V gene has CDR1 SGHVS and CDR2 FQNEAQ. V shed 5 bases and J shed 4 bases, with 14 bases lying between them. The CDR3: CASSLLGQSYGYTF. The CDR3 DNA reads TGTGCCAGCAGCCTACTAGGCCAGAGCTATGGCTACACCTTC.

V usage is TRBV6-5 and J usage is TRBJ2-2; D is perhaps TRBD1 (6 bases). The length of the CDR3 is 16 residues. Germline values: CDR1 MNHEY, CDR2 SVGAGI. Trimming took off 0 bases at V and 3 bases at J, with 11 bases between the two ends. CDR3 region: CASSYSLGADTGELFF. The CDR3 DNA reads as TGTGCCAGCAGTTACTCGTTGGGGGCCGACACCGGGGAGCTGTTTTTT.

V and J are TRBV12-3 or TRBV12-4 and TRBJ2-2, with a weak D call TRBD1 (6 bases). The CDR3 consists of 14 residues. Between the trimmed V and J ends, which lost 5 bases and 6 bases, there was a span of 13 bases. This CDR3 reads CASSPGQRAGELFF. The DNA for the CDR3 is TGTGCCAGCAGTCCGGGACAACGTGCCGGGGAGCTGTTTTTT.

The chain employs TRBV7-6 and TRBJ2-1; D is possibly TRBD1 (8 bases). The DNA matches TRBJ2-7 better at its end, which makes the J call doubtful. The germline gives CDR1 SGHVS, CDR2 FNYEAQ. The CDR3 has 16 residues. The CDR3 nucleotides are TGTGCCAGCAGCTTAACACGGACAGGGAGGGAGTACGAGCAGTACTTC. This sequence encodes CASSLTRTGREYEQYF.

This sequence joins TRBV2 and TRBJ1-3; 7 nucleotides align to TRBD1. The trim removed 0 bases at V and 10 bases at J, leaving 9 bases unmatched. This CDR3 is built from 15 residues. CDR1 is SNHLY, CDR2 FYNNEI, per germline. The CDR3 loop reads CASSEARGQFGTIYF. The CDR3 coding sequence is TGTGCCAGCAGTGAAGCGAGGGGACAGTTCGGAACCATATATTTT.

The CDR3 sequence: CASSFDPYNSPLHF. CDR3 nucleotide sequence: TGTGCCAGCAGCTTTGACCCCTATAATTCACCCCTCCACTTT. The genes are TRBV5-6 and TRBJ1-6; D gene uncertain. V was cut by 2 bases and J by 2 bases, with 5 bases left in between. CDR3 length: 14 amino acids. Germline V gene lookup returns CDR1 SGHDT and CDR2 YYEEEE. The variable domain in full, completed from reference TRBV5-6 and TRBJ1-6, reads DAGVTQSPTHLIKTRGQQVTLRCSPKSGHDTVSWYQQALGQGPQFIFQYYEEEERQRGNFPDRFSGHQFPNYSSELNVNALLLGDSALYLCASSFDPYNSPLHFGNGTRLTVT.

The V and J genes are TRBV30 and TRBJ1-1; D not resolved. CDR1 is GTSNPN, CDR2 SVGIG, per germline (reference sequence). V shed 0 bases and J shed 5 bases, with 10 bases lying between them. The CDR3 is 13 amino acids. Written as DNA, the CDR3 is TGTGCCTGGAGTGTACAGCCCGGGACTGAAGCTTTCTTT. The encoded protein is CAWSVQPGTEAFF.

The CDR3 DNA reads TGCGCCAGCAGCTTGACAGGCGCCCCCAAAGAGACCCAGTACTTC. Encoded protein: CASSLTGAPKETQYF. The chain combines TRBV5-1 with TRBJ2-5; possibly TRBD1 for D (5 bases). The V gene's germline CDR1 is SGHRS and CDR2 YFSETQ. V lost 1 base and J lost 3, with 13 bases in between. The CDR3 covers 15 residues.

The chain has TRBV6-5 and TRBJ2-3; 8 bases fit TRBD1. J lost 2 bases, V lost 0 bases, and 1 base had no gene match. Looked up from germline, CDR1 is MNHEY and CDR2 is SVGAGI. This CDR3 region has 15 residues. CDR3 loop: CASSYSTGVTDTQYF. Written as DNA, the CDR3 is TGTGCCAGCAGTTACTCGACAGGGGTCACAGATACGCAGTATTTT.

The CDR3 nucleotides are TGTGCCAGCAGTTTTGGTGTGGGGGCGAAAACTGAAGCTTTCTTT. Translation: CASSFGVGAKTEAFF. The chain has TRBV6-5 and TRBJ1-1; D possibly corresponds to TRBD1 (6 bases). The CDR3 has 15 amino acids. Trimming took off 4 bases at V and 5 bases at J, with 17 bases between the two ends. Germline CDR1 reads MNHEY; CDR2 reads SVGAGI.

The chain uses TRBV18 and TRBJ1-1, with D unclear. With 2 bases removed from V and 1 base from J, the gap between germline ends came to 8 bases. Looked up from germline, CDR1 is KGHSH and CDR2 is LQKENI. This CDR3 has 14 amino acids. CDR3 DNA: TGTGCCAGCTCACCAGGGAATGGGAACACTGAAGCTTTCTTT. Translating gives CASSPGNGNTEAFF.

The chain carries TRBV19 and TRBJ1-2; the D is unclear. Germline V gene lookup returns CDR1 LNHDA and CDR2 SQIVND (reference sequence). This CDR3 comprises 14 residues. With 1 base removed from V and 7 bases from J, the gap between germline ends came to 13 bases. CDR3 DNA sequence: TGTGCCAGTAGTATAGGTCAGCCACGGGGTGGCTACACCTTC. Translated, it gives CASSIGQPRGGYTF. Full variable domain (missing parts from reference TRBV19 and TRBJ1-2): DGGITQSPKYLFRKEGQNVTLSCEQNLNHDAMYWYRQDPGQGLRLIYYSQIVNDFQKGDIAEGYSVSREKKESFPLTVTSAQKNPTAFYLCASSIGQPRGGYTFGSGTRLTVV.

There are a few counts of this clonotype. The chain uses TRBV19 and TRBJ2-2; 7 bases are a match to TRBD1. The CDR3 is 14 residues long. In germline, CDR1 is LNHDA, CDR2 SQIVND (reference sequence). The junction had 4 bases not matched to a gene; V was cut back by 5 bases and J by 4 bases. The DNA of the CDR3 is TGTGCCAGTAGTGGACAGGTCTTCACCGGGGAGCTGTTTTTT. Translated, it gives CASSGQVFTGELFF.

This rearrangement joins TRBV2 to TRBJ2-7; unclear D gene. The germline V gene has CDR1 SNHLY and CDR2 FYNNEI. Between the trimmed V and J ends, which lost 6 bases and 2 bases, there was a span of 8 bases. The CDR3 sequence is 12 residues long. The CDR3 DNA reads TGTGCCAGCAGCATCGCCCCCTACGAGCAGTACTTC. This codes for CASSIAPYEQYF.

The V and J genes are TRBV6-2 or TRBV6-3 and TRBJ2-2, with 9 positions matching TRBD1. Germline CDR1 MNHEY, CDR2 SVGEGT. The CDR3 loop spans 19 amino acids. Trimming removed 5 bases from V and 6 bases from J; junction bases left unmatched: 19. CDR3 sequence: CASSRLYTGQGFWSGELFF. CDR3 sequence (DNA): TGTGCCAGCAGTCGTCTTTATACCGGACAGGGGTTTTGGTCCGGGGAGCTGTTTTTT.

V and J are TRBV25-1 and TRBJ1-2; a possible D gene is TRBD1 (6 bases). The CDR3 runs 14 residues. CDR1 is MGHDK and CDR2 is SYGVNS in the germline V gene. V dropped 5 bases and J dropped 5 bases, with 15 bases sitting between them. The CDR3 region is CASSWGASPYGYTF. In DNA, the CDR3 is TGTGCCAGCAGTTGGGGGGCCTCTCCTTATGGCTACACCTTC.

The genes are TRBV10-1 and TRBJ1-3, with D uncertain. The CDR3 consists of 16 residues. Trimming removed 0 bases from V and 0 bases from J, with 9 bases in between. Germline V gene lookup returns CDR1 WNHNN and CDR2 SYGVQD (reference sequence). The CDR3 loop is CASSESLGVSGNTIYF. In DNA form, the CDR3 reads TGCGCCAGCAGTGAGTCTTTGGGAGTCTCTGGAAACACCATATATTTT.

This clonotype was seen more than once but under ten times. The chain joins TRBV5-5 to TRBJ1-5; D unresolved. Germline V gives CDR1 SGHKS, CDR2 YYEKEE (reference sequence). Trimming removed 6 bases at V and 2 bases at J, with 15 bases between. The CDR3 totals 15 residues. The CDR3 loop is CASTLGLGGNQPQHF. DNA for the CDR3: TGTGCCAGCACCCTTGGCTTAGGTGGCAATCAGCCCCAGCATTTT.

The chain is built from TRBV6-1 and TRBJ2-4, with 8 bases that match TRBD2. Germline CDR1 MNHNS, CDR2 SASEGT. CDR3 length equals 15 residues. V shed 7 bases, J shed 6 bases, and the junction held 11 bases outside the gene matches. CDR3 coding DNA: TGTGCCAGCATCAACACCCACGGGGGGGCAAACATTCAGTACTTC. Protein: CASINTHGGANIQYF.

The chain has TRBV6-1 and TRBJ1-6; no clear D. This CDR3 region has 16 residues. Trimming shortened V by 6 bases and J by 5 bases, and 17 bases separated the two germline ends. Germline lookup yields CDR1 MNHNS and CDR2 SASEGT. CDR3 in DNA: TGTGCCAGCAGGGATCAAACCGCTTTAAATAATTCACCCCTCCACTTT. Protein: CASRDQTALNNSPLHF.